This TCR beta chain was identified during a study of radiotherapy plus CTLA-4 blockade in lung cancer. After removal of 6 bases from V and 2 bases from J, the junction contained 12 bases not matched to a gene. The CDR3 totals 16 residues. Data came from immunoSEQ multiplex PCR; TCRdb stores just in-frame clones and leaves some out. The sample has about 87,000 clones, around 86% seen once. This rearrangement joins TRBV5-3 to TRBJ2-3, with 7 bases matching TRBD1. TRBV5-3 is recorded as an ORF, its role being uncertain. This TCR derives from a human donor with non-small cell lung cancer that progressed on radiotherapy plus ipilimumab. The sample in question was peripheral blood, obtained from a patient treated with radiotherapy plus ipilimumab. The DNA of the CDR3 is TGTGCCAGAATCCCCGGGACAGAAAGAGACACAGATACGCAGTATTTT. Translation: CARIPGTERDTDTQYF.